The 5 T cell receptor beta chains below were found in one sample sequenced in a study of T cell responses to AZD1222 COVID-19 vaccine. The method was immunoSEQ multiplex PCR; TCRdb's version includes in-frame clones alone and lacks a portion of them. The repertoire holds 110,000 to 150,000 clones, with approximately 91% as singletons. This specimen was peripheral blood, taken 28 days after the second AZD1222 dose. All receptors come from an adult who received the AZD1222 COVID-19 vaccine.

The chain is built from TRBV5-1 and TRBJ2-3; D may match TRBD1 or TRBD2 (5 bases each). This CDR3 has 15 residues. CDR1 is SGHRS and CDR2 is YFSETQ in the germline V gene. V lost 0 bases and J lost 11, with 19 bases in between. The CDR3 reads CASSLGDARNYGQYF. The CDR3 region has the DNA TGCGCCAGCAGCTTGGGGGACGCCCGAAACTATGGGCAGTATTTT.

The chain uses TRBV29-1 and TRBJ2-2; 10 positions match TRBD2. V was pared by 5 bases and J by 8 bases, with 11 bases of the junction left unmatched. This CDR3 region has 15 residues. Germline V gene data show CDR1 as SQVTM and CDR2 as ANQGSEA. DNA for the CDR3: TGCAGCGTTATTAGACCCAGCGGGGGGGTTGGGGAGCTGTTTTTT. Its protein product is CSVIRPSGGVGELFF.

Written as DNA, the CDR3 is TGTGCCAGCAGCCCCACAGGGGCTCCGAATTCACCCCTCCACTTT. Translating gives CASSPTGAPNSPLHF. This chain joins TRBV3-1 (or the pseudogene TRBV3-2) and TRBJ1-6, with 7 bases aligning to TRBD1. Trimming removed 4 bases from V and 7 bases from J; junction bases left unmatched: 7. CDR3 length: 15 amino acids. Germline V gene lookup returns CDR1 LGHDT and CDR2 YNNKEL (reference sequence).

V and J are TRBV5-4 and TRBJ2-7; 8 bases map to TRBD2. The junction had 10 bases not matched to a gene; V was cut back by 4 bases and J by 1 base. Germline V gene sequence: CDR1 SGHNT, CDR2 YYREEE (reference sequence). The CDR3 extends over 16 amino acids. The CDR3 here is CASSPGGLAGSYEQYF. The CDR3 DNA is TGTGCCAGCAGCCCGGGAGGGCTAGCGGGTTCCTACGAGCAGTACTTC.

The rearrangement uses TRBV5-1 and TRBJ2-3; 12 bases align to TRBD2. The V segment lost 3 bases and the J segment 0 bases; nucleotides outside the gene matches: 2. This CDR3 is 16 amino acids long. Germline assignment: CDR1 SGHRS and CDR2 YFSETQ. The CDR3 spells CASSSGLAGSTDTQYF. CDR3 nucleotides: TGCGCCAGCAGCTCCGGACTAGCGGGGAGCACAGATACGCAGTATTTT.